The 22 T cell receptor beta chains in this list originate from one sample, sequenced in a study of blood T cell repertoires in COVID-19. Sequencing was performed with immunoSEQ multiplex PCR; in TCRdb, only in-frame clones are kept and a portion is missing. The sample carries roughly 230,000 clones, about 83% recorded once. The sequencing sample was made of peripheral blood. These receptors were obtained from a man in his forties with active or convalescent COVID-19.

The chain joins TRBV10-3 to TRBJ1-2; D uncertain. V was cut by 3 bases and J by 10 bases, with 24 bases left in between. The CDR3 totals 16 residues. CDR1 ENHRY and CDR2 SYGVKD come from the germline V gene. CDR3 coding DNA: TGTGCCATCAGTGATAGCGCCAACGGGCTCCCAGAAGTCTACACCTTC. This translates into CAISDSANGLPEVYTF.

This clone appeared a few times. The chain carries TRBV4-1 and TRBJ1-1; tentatively, D is TRBD1 (6 bases). Per the germline V gene, CDR1 is MGHRA and CDR2 is YSYEKL. CDR3 length: 15 residues. V lost 0 bases and J lost 2, with 10 bases in between. The CDR3 loop is CASSQDHRVNTEAFF. The CDR3 nucleotides are TGCGCCAGCAGCCAAGATCACAGGGTAAACACTGAAGCTTTCTTT.

There are a few counts of this clone. This chain links TRBV19 with TRBJ2-2; 9 positions agree with TRBD2. CDR1 and CDR2 from the germline V gene are LNHDA and SQIVND (reference sequence). V shed 5 bases, J shed 4 bases, and the junction held 11 bases outside the gene matches. CDR3 length: 17 residues. Here the CDR3 reads CASSRRGGRAGTGELFF. DNA for the CDR3: TGTGCCAGTAGTCGGCGAGGCGGGAGGGCCGGCACCGGGGAGCTGTTTTTT.

V is TRBV11-2 and J is TRBJ2-7, with TRBD1 identical over 8 bases. This CDR3 contains 15 residues. Germline V CDR1 and CDR2: SGHAT, FQNNGV. J gave up 2 bases and V 5 bases, and 8 bases lay outside the gene matches. The CDR3 loop is CASSPFRTGPYEQYF. The CDR3 bases are TGTGCCAGCAGCCCCTTCCGGACAGGGCCCTACGAGCAGTACTTC.

The chain is built from TRBV7-9 and TRBJ1-4, with 10 bases aligning to TRBD1. Germline V gives CDR1 SEHNR, CDR2 FQNEAQ (reference sequence). The trim removed 1 base at V and 11 bases at J, leaving 7 bases unmatched. This CDR3 contains 15 residues. CDR3 sequence: CASSLGTGTGDKLFF. CDR3 bases: TGTGCCAGCAGCTTAGGCACTGGGACAGGGGACAAACTGTTTTTT.

The chain combines TRBV4-1 with TRBJ2-2; D possibly corresponds to TRBD2 (6 bases). The CDR3 is made up of 17 amino acids. V lost 0 bases to trimming and J lost 1 base, with 12 bases between them. Germline assignment: CDR1 MGHRA and CDR2 YSYEKL. CDR3 DNA sequence: TGCGCCAGCAGCCAAGACCCACTAGCCCAGAACACCGGGGAGCTGTTTTTT. Its protein product is CASSQDPLAQNTGELFF.

The chain links TRBV30 to TRBJ1-2; D is unclear. The germline V and J ends were trimmed by 5 bases and 8 bases, with 15 bases remaining between them. Germline values: CDR1 GTSNPN, CDR2 SVGIG (reference sequence). The CDR3 is made up of 12 amino acids. As DNA, the CDR3 is TGTGCCTGGGGGAACAGTCTGCAGGGCTACACCTTC. Protein sequence: CAWGNSLQGYTF.

The chain recombines TRBV5-6 with TRBJ2-5, with 9 bases that match TRBD1. V lost 4 bases, J lost 5 bases, and 6 bases stayed unmatched. The CDR3 is 14 amino acids. CDR1 and CDR2 from the germline V gene are SGHDT and YYEEEE. The CDR3 sequence is CASSERDRVETQYF. The CDR3 nucleotides are TGTGCCAGCAGCGAACGGGACAGGGTTGAGACCCAGTACTTC.

This clone was counted a single time. The chain has TRBV20-1 and TRBJ2-6; D is possibly TRBD1 (6 bases). This CDR3 has 16 residues. Germline CDR1 is DFQATT and CDR2 is SNEGSKA (reference sequence). Trimming took off 3 bases at V and 0 bases at J, with 12 bases between the two ends. The CDR3 coding sequence is TGCAGTGCTAGTGTGGGGACATACTCTGGGGCCAACGTCCTGACTTTC. Amino acids: CSASVGTYSGANVLTF.

This chain connects TRBV6-4 to TRBJ2-1, with 8 bases aligning to TRBD2. Germline-derived CDR1 and CDR2 are MRHNA and SNTAGT. The V segment lost 5 bases and the J segment 7 bases; nucleotides outside the gene matches: 10. This CDR3 has 15 residues. CDR3 residues: CASSPGGADFNEQFF. The DNA for the CDR3 is TGTGCCAGCAGTCCCGGGGGGGCGGATTTTAATGAGCAGTTCTTC.

The chain carries TRBV2 and TRBJ1-2, with D possibly TRBD1 on 5 matching bases. Germline V gives CDR1 SNHLY, CDR2 FYNNEI. The CDR3 spans 15 residues. The germline V and J ends were trimmed by 6 bases and 3 bases, with 17 bases remaining between them. The CDR3 region has the DNA TGTGCCAGCAGAAACCCTACCACAGGAGACTATGGCTACACCTTC. Translated, it gives CASRNPTTGDYGYTF.

V is TRBV3-1 (or the pseudogene TRBV3-2) and J is TRBJ2-5; perhaps TRBD2 as D (6 bases). The CDR3 consists of 14 residues. Deletions cut 5 bases from V and 4 bases from J, with 14 bases between. From germline, CDR1 is LGHDT and CDR2 YNNKEL (reference sequence). CDR3 loop: CASSFAGGGETQYF. In DNA, the CDR3 is TGTGCCAGCAGCTTCGCCGGGGGAGGAGAGACCCAGTACTTC.

This chain uses TRBV6-6 with TRBJ2-6, with D uncertain. CDR1 is MNHNY, CDR2 SVGAGI, per germline (reference sequence). V was clipped by 5 bases and J by 0 bases, with 17 bases between them. The CDR3 is 18 amino acids. Here the CDR3 DNA reads TGTGCCAGCAGTCCCCTAGGCCTAGGCATCTCTGGGGCCAACGTCCTGACTTTC. Residues: CASSPLGLGISGANVLTF.

The rearrangement uses TRBV18 and TRBJ1-1; no definite D call. From germline, CDR1 is KGHSH and CDR2 LQKENI. The CDR3 is 15 amino acids. The ends were cut back, 2 bases at V and 0 bases at J, with 10 bases in the middle. Written as DNA, the CDR3 is TGTGCCAGCTCACCATCGGCAGGATTGAACACTGAAGCTTTCTTT. Its protein is CASSPSAGLNTEAFF.

In nucleotides, the CDR3 is TGTGCCAGCAGCCTCGACTCGGGACTGTGGGCCCAAGAGACCCAGTACTTC. Translation gives CASSLDSGLWAQETQYF. The rearrangement links TRBV7-2 to TRBJ2-5, with D tentatively TRBD2 (6 bases). CDR3 size: 17 residues. The germline V gene encodes CDR1 SGHTA and CDR2 FQGNSA. V was cut by 5 bases and J by 1 base, with 20 bases left in between. Variable domain in full (rest from reference TRBV7-2 and TRBJ2-5): GAGVSQSPSNKVTEKGKDVELRCDPISGHTALYWYRQSLGQGLEFLIYFQGNSAPDKSGLPSDRFSAERTGGSVSTLTIQRTQQEDSAVYLCASSLDSGLWAQETQYFGPGTRLLVL.

The gene calls are TRBV6-5 and TRBJ1-1; a possible D gene is TRBD1 (6 bases). Trimming removed 8 bases from V and 8 bases from J, with 15 bases in between. Germline V gives CDR1 MNHEY, CDR2 SVGAGI. The CDR3 sequence is 12 residues long. The CDR3 here is CASLPGTTEAFF. The CDR3 bases are TGTGCCAGCCTCCCCGGGACAACAGAAGCTTTCTTT.

The chain carries TRBV12-3 or TRBV12-4 and TRBJ1-4; TRBD1 might be the D (6 bases). The CDR3 loop spans 13 amino acids. Deletions cut 6 bases from V and 8 bases from J, with 13 bases between. The CDR3, as DNA: TGTGCCAGCAGCCACAGGGTTGAGGAAAAACTGTTTTTT. Translating it yields CASSHRVEEKLFF.

The rearrangement links TRBV6-1 to TRBJ1-3, with D perhaps matching TRBD1 (5 bases). The CDR3 extends over 16 amino acids. The germline CDR1 and CDR2 sequences are MNHNS and SASEGT. Trimming removed 2 bases at V and 0 bases at J, with 11 bases between. The CDR3 DNA follows: TGTGCCAGCAGTGAAAGTACAGGTTTCTCTGGAAACACCATATATTTT. Translation gives CASSESTGFSGNTIYF.

CDR3 protein: CASSLNHGTEQYF. CDR3 nucleotide sequence: TGTGCCAGCAGCCTAAACCATGGGACAGAGCAGTACTTC. V gene TRBV11-3 combines with J gene TRBJ2-7; TRBD1 is a possible D gene (6 bases). This CDR3 region has 13 residues. Germline V lookup: CDR1 SGHNT, CDR2 YENEEA. V lost 5 bases and J lost 7, with 15 bases in between. The complete variable domain, with remaining parts taken from reference TRBV11-3 and TRBJ2-7, reads EAGVVQSPRYKIIEKKQPVAFWCNPISGHNTLYWYLQNLGQGPELLIRYENEEAVDDSQLPKDRFSAERLKGVDSTLKIQPAELGDSAVYLCASSLNHGTEQYFGPGTRLTVT.

This sequence joins TRBV6-1 and TRBJ1-2; possible D gene TRBD1, 6 bases. There are 13 residues in the CDR3. V was cut by 2 bases and J by 5 bases, with 9 bases left in between. Germline assignment: CDR1 MNHNS and CDR2 SASEGT. CDR3 residues: CASSESGDYGYTF. The CDR3 bases are TGTGCCAGCAGTGAATCAGGGGATTATGGCTACACCTTC.

This sequence joins TRBV4-1 and TRBJ2-3, with a tentative D call TRBD1 (5 bases). The germline V gene encodes CDR1 MGHRA and CDR2 YSYEKL. Trimming removed 6 bases at V and 4 bases at J, with 17 bases between. This CDR3 contains 15 residues. The CDR3 DNA reads as TGCGCCAGCAGTCAGGCCCCCAGGGAATCAGATACGCAGTATTTT. Protein sequence: CASSQAPRESDTQYF.

V gene TRBV5-1 combines with J gene TRBJ2-7; 7 bases align to TRBD2. Germline V gene sequence: CDR1 SGHRS, CDR2 YFSETQ. J gave up 2 bases and V 4 bases, and 9 bases lay outside the gene matches. The CDR3 consists of 15 residues. This chain's CDR3 is CASSPGAGATYEQYF. The CDR3 coding sequence is TGCGCCAGCAGCCCCGGGGCGGGAGCGACCTACGAGCAGTACTTC.